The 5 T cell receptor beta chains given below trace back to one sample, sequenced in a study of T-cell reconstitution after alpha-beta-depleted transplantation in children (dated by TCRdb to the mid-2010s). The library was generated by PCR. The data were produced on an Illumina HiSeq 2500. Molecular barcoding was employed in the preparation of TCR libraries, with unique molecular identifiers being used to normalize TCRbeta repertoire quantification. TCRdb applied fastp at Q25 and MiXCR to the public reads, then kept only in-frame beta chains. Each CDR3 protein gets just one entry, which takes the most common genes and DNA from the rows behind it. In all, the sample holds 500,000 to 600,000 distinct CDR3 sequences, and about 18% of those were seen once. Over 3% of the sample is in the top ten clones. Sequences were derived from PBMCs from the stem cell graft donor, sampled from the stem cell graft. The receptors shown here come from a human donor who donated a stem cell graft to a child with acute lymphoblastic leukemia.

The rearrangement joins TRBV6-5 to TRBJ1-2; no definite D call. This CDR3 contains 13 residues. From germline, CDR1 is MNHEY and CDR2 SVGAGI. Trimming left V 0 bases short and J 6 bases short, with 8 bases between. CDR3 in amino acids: CASSYSRGHGYTF. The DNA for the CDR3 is TGTGCCAGCAGTTACTCGAGAGGGCATGGCTACACCTTC.

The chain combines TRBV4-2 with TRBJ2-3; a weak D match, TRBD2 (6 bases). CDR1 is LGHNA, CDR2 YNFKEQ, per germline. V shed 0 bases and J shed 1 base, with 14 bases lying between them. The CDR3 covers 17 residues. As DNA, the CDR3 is TGTGCCAGCAGCCAAGATGGGAGGCCGGCGGGCACAGATACGCAGTATTTT. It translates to CASSQDGRPAGTDTQYF.

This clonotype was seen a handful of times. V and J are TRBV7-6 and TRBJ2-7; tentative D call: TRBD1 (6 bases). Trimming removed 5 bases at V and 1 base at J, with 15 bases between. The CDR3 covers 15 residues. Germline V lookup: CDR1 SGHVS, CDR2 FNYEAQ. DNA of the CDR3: TGTGCCAGCAGCCTAACCCCAGGGGATTCCTACGAGCAGTACTTC. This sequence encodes CASSLTPGDSYEQYF.

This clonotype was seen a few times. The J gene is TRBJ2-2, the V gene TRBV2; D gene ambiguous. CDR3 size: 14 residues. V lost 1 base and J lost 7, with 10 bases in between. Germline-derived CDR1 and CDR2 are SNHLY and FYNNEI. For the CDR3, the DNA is TGTGCCAGCAGTGAAGAGGGCAGCTTCGGGGAGCTGTTTTTT. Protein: CASSEEGSFGELFF.

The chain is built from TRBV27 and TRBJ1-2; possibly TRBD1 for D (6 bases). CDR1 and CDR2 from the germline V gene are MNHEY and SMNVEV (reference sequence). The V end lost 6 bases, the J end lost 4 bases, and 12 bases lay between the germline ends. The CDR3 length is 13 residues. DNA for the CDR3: TGTGCCAGCAGACCGGAGGGGGTCTATGGCTACACCTTC. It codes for CASRPEGVYGYTF.